Here is one TCR beta chain with its context. The antigen is unknown. The source of the sample is a study of identical twins. The CDR3 runs 15 residues. J lost 1 base, V lost 3 bases, and 5 bases had no gene match. CDR1 and CDR2 (germline): MNHNY, SVGAGI (reference sequence). Findings and limits, study-wide: Interpretation of the results relied on cross-sectional statistical analysis and not on following the same donors. High-abundance cord blood beta clonotypes had fewer insertions; memory repertoires showed none. Shared out-of-frame alpha sequences (those common to twins) showed excess low generation probability.

After template switching added a universal primer site, the resulting cDNA carried unique molecular identifiers. In TCRdb, the 5' RACE reads were re-called with MiXCR into one record per CDR3 protein. The data show 300,000 to 400,000 distinct CDR3 sequences, approximately 10% seen once. Sequences were obtained from naive T cells sorted from blood. The genes are TRBV6-6 and TRBJ2-5; 7 positions agree with TRBD1. This receptor was taken from a woman aged 45-65 years in good health. In nucleotides, the CDR3 is TGTGCCAGCAGTTATGGGACAGCCTCCCAAGAGACCCAGTACTTC. It codes for CASSYGTASQETQYF.